The following is a T cell receptor (beta chain) sequence with its context. The target antigen is unknown. The sample belongs to a study of T cell responses to AZD1222 COVID-19 vaccine. The study's findings and limits: Reportedly, close to half of spike-specific TCRs are directed against unmutated variant regions. Spike-specific TCR breadth and depth both grew after two AZD1222 doses.

Using immunoSEQ multiplex PCR, the repertoire was profiled, and TCRdb retains in-frame clones only, with some absent. Among about 140,000 clones listed, 70% to 90% were seen once. This receptor was taken from an adult in good health. The sample consisted of peripheral blood, taken on day 0 of AZD1222 vaccination.

Here the CDR3 reads CASSQVTFSGVTEAFF. The CDR3, as DNA: TGTGCCAGCAGCCAAGTGACTTTCTCAGGGGTCACTGAAGCTTTCTTT. The chain is built from TRBV14 and TRBJ1-1; possible D gene TRBD1, 6 bases. With 1 base removed from V and 4 bases from J, the gap between germline ends came to 16 bases. CDR1 is SGHDN, CDR2 FVKESK, per germline. The CDR3 runs 16 residues.